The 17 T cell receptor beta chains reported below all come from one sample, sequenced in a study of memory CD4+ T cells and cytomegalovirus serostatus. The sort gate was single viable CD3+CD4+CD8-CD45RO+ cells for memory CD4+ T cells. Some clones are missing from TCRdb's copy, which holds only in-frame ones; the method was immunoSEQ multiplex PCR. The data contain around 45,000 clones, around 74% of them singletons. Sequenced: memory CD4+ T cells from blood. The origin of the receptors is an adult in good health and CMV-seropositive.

In DNA, the CDR3 is TGTGCCAGCAGTTGGGGACCAAATCAGCCCCAGCATTTT. This translates into CASSWGPNQPQHF. The chain employs TRBV6-5 and TRBJ1-5; D perhaps matches TRBD1 (5 bases). Germline loops: CDR1 MNHEY, CDR2 SVGAGI. CDR3 length: 13 residues. Trimming left V 4 bases short and J 4 bases short, with 8 bases between.

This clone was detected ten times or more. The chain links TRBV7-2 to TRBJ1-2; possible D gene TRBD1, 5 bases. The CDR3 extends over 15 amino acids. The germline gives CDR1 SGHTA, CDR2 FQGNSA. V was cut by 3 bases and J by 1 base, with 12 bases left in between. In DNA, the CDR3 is TGTGCCAGCAGCTTGGGGAGGGGAGGTAACTATGGCTACACCTTC. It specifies CASSLGRGGNYGYTF.

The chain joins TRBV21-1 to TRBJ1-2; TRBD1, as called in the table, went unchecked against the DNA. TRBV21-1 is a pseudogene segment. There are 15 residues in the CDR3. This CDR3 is CASSTLRTRTYGYTF. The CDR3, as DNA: TGTGCCAGCAGCACCCTTAGGACAAGGACCTATGGCTACACCTTC.

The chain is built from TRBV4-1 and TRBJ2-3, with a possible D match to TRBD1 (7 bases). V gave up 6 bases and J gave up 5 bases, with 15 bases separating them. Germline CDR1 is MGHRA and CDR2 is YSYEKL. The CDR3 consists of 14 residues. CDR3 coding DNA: TGCGCCAGCAGTTTTGGAGGGGGCAAAGATACGCAGTATTTT. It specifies CASSFGGGKDTQYF.

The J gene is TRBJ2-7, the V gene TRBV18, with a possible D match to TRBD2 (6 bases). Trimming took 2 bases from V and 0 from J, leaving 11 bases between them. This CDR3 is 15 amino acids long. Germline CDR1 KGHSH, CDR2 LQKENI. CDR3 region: CASSPSGTDSYEQYF. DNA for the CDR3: TGTGCCAGCTCACCAAGTGGGACTGACTCCTACGAGCAGTACTTC.

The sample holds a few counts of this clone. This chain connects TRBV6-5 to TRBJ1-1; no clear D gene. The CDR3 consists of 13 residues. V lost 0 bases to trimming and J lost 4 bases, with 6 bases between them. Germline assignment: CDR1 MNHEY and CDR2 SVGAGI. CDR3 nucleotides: TGTGCCAGCAGTTACTCGTCTTCCACTGAAGCTTTCTTT. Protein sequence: CASSYSSSTEAFF.

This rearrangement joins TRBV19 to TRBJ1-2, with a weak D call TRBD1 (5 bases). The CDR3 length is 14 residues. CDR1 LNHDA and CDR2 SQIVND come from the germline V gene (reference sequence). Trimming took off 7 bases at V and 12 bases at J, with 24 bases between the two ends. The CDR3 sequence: CASTPDGTGKVDTF. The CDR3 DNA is TGTGCCAGTACCCCGGACGGGACCGGGAAAGTCGACACCTTC.

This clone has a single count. The CDR3 sequence: CASSQTGILEQFF. CDR3 nucleotide sequence: TGCGCCAGCAGCCAGACAGGGATCCTTGAGCAGTTCTTC. The chain uses TRBV4-1 and TRBJ2-1; 7 bases are shared with TRBD1. Trimming took 3 bases from V and 9 from J; bases not matched to a gene: 5. Germline CDR1 and CDR2: MGHRA and YSYEKL. CDR3 length equals 13 residues.

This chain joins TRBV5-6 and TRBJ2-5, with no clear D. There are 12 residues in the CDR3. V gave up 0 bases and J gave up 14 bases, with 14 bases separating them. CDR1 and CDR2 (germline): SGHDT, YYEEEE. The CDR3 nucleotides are TGTGCCAGCAGCTTGGTGGGCGGATTTTCCTACTTC. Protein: CASSLVGGFSYF.

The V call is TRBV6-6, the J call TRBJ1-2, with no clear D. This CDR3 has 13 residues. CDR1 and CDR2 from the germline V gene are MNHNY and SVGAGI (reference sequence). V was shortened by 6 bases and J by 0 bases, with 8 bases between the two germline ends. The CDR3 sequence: CASRRGPNYGYTF. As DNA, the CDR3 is TGTGCCAGCAGACGGGGTCCTAACTATGGCTACACCTTC.

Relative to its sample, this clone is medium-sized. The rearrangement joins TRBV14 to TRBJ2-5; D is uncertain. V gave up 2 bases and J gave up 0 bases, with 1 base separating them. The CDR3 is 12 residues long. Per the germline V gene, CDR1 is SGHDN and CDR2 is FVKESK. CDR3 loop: CASSQNQETQYF. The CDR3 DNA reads TGTGCCAGCAGCCAAAACCAAGAGACCCAGTACTTC.

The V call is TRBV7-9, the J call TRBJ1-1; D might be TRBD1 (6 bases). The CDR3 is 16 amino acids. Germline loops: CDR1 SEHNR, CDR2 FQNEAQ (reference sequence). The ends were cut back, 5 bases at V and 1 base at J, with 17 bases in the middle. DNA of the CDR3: TGTGCCAGCAGCATTTATACAGGGAGGCCGAACACTGAAGCTTTCTTT. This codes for CASSIYTGRPNTEAFF.

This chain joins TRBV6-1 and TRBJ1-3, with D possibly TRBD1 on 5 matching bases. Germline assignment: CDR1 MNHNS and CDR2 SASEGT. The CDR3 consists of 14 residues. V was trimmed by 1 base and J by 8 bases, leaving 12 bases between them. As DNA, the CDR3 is TGTGCCAGCAGTGAAGGGGGCGGGGGATACACCATATATTTT. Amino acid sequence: CASSEGGGGYTIYF.

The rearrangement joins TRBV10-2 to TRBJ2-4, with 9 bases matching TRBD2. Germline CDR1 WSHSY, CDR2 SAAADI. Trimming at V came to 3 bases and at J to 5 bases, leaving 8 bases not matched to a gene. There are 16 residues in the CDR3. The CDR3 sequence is CASSDLRGGRENIQYF. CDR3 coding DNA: TGCGCCAGCAGTGACTTGCGGGGGGGCCGGGAAAACATTCAGTACTTC.

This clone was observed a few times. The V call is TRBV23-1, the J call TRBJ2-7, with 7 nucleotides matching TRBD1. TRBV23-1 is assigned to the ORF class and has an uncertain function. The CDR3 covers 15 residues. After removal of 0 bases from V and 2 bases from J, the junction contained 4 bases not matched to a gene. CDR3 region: CASSQSGQEPYEQYF. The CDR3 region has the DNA TGCGCCAGCAGTCAATCCGGACAGGAGCCCTACGAGCAGTACTTC.

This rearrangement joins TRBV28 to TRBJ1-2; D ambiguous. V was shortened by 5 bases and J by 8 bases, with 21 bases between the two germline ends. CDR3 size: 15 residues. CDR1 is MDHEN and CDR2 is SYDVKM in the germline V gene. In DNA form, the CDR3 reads TGTGCCAGCAGTCACCCCCAGGCGGTTGATCAGGGCTACACCTTC. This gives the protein CASSHPQAVDQGYTF.

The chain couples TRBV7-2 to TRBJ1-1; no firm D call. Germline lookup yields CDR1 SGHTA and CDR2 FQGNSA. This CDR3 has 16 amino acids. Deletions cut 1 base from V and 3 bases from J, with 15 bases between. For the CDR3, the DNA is TGTGCCAGCAGCTTAGTGGGAAATTTAAGGGACACTGAAGCTTTCTTT. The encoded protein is CASSLVGNLRDTEAFF.